The clone carrying this TCR beta chain appeared once. Germline assignment: CDR1 LGHDT and CDR2 YNNKEL (reference sequence). Trimming took 3 bases from V and 6 from J, leaving 9 bases between them. The CDR3 is made up of 13 amino acids. Methods used by the authors: For nucleated cells, counts were estimated from reference gene primer amplification. The data were produced by immunoSEQ multiplex PCR, yet TCRdb's version contains in-frame clones alone and is incomplete. V, J and clone size derive from that table, while D and trimming were established from the DNA sequence. Here the sample spans about 160,000 clones, about 80% being singletons. This specimen comes from a study of blood T cell repertoires in COVID-19. Study at large: In each case, the material was cDNA or gDNA derived from T cells, B-cell-depleted T cells, or PBMCs.

The sequence was collected from a woman older than 75 with acute or convalescent COVID-19. The specimen was peripheral blood. This rearrangement joins TRBV3-1 (or the pseudogene TRBV3-2) to TRBJ2-1; a weak D match, TRBD2 (5 bases). CDR3 bases: TGTGCCAGCAGCCAGGGTACTAGCAATGAGCAGTTCTTC. This codes for CASSQGTSNEQFF.